This T cell receptor beta chain was captured in a study of shared clonotypes between healthy human individuals. Overall study findings and caveats: It was only blood that was sampled, and tissue repertoires likely differ. What limited the represented genetic and exposure-history diversity was the small number of donors.

V was clipped by 0 bases and J by 2 bases, with 12 bases between them. The CDR3 has 16 residues. Germline V gives CDR1 SGHNT, CDR2 YYREEE (reference sequence). Samples underwent the assay at deep level. Assay: immunoSEQ multiplex PCR; the TCRdb copy retains only in-frame clones and omits some. The sample carries around 480,000 clones, about 79% recorded once. This clone was counted once. The antigen is undetermined. Sequenced material: PBMCs. The receptor's source is a woman aged 40 to 55 in good health. Some clones in this sample may be carry-over from other donors' samples. The rearrangement uses TRBV5-4 and TRBJ2-1; the D gene is possibly TRBD2 (6 bases). In DNA, the CDR3 is TGTGCCAGCAGCTTGGCCGGGAGTGGGACCTACAATGAGCAGTTCTTC. This gives the protein CASSLAGSGTYNEQFF.